The subject of this entry is one TCR beta chain. This table comes from immunoSEQ multiplex PCR, and its TCRdb copy is limited to in-frame clones, with some not included. The data show tens of thousands of clones, with 65% to 85% seen just once and around 28% held by the top ten. This specimen comes from a study of T cell responses to AZD1222 COVID-19 vaccine. There are 15 residues in the CDR3. The V segment lost 4 bases and the J segment 3 bases; nucleotides outside the gene matches: 8. From germline, CDR1 is SGHNT and CDR2 YYREEE (reference sequence). Source: peripheral blood, taken 28 days after the second AZD1222 dose. The sequence derives from an adult who received the AZD1222 COVID-19 vaccine. The chain is built from TRBV5-4 and TRBJ1-2, with TRBD1 matching 8 bases. CDR3: CASSPTGQADYGYTF. CDR3 coding DNA: TGTGCCAGCAGCCCAACGGGACAGGCAGACTATGGCTACACCTTC.